This T cell receptor (beta chain) came from a study of blood T cell repertoires in COVID-19. Study overall: Researchers got acute and convalescent COVID-19 samples from the United States, Italy and Spain.

Patients at the Seattle site were enrolled during active infection and followed longitudinally. Profiled with immunoSEQ multiplex PCR; TCRdb holds only in-frame clones, not every one. Of 150,000 or so clones detected, approximately 85% appear once; the ten largest clones hold under 0.8%. Germline V gene sequence: CDR1 SGHRS, CDR2 YFSETQ. This CDR3 has 15 residues. The J segment lost 1 base and the V segment lost 4 bases, leaving 6 bases of the junction unmatched. V and J are TRBV5-1 and TRBJ1-1; 8 bases line up with TRBD1. This receptor was obtained from a man aged 55 to 70 with COVID-19, enrolled during active disease. Sequencing was done on a sample of peripheral blood. The CDR3 DNA sequence: TGCGCCAGCAGCAGGGGACAGGCGGAGAACACTGAAGCTTTCTTT. Translating gives CASSRGQAENTEAFF. The variable domain in full, completed from reference TRBV5-1 and TRBJ1-1, reads KAGVTQTPRYLIKTRGQQVTLSCSPISGHRSVSWYQQTPGQGLQFLFEYFSETQRNKGNFPGRFSGRQFSNSRSEMNVSTLELGDSALYLCASSRGQAENTEAFFGQGTRLTVV.